This TCR beta chain was identified during a study of molecular identifiers for immune sequencing clone quantification (dated by TCRdb to 2016 to 2018). Context from the whole study: For a replicate experiment, the RNA from either around 20,000 or 100,000 naive CD8 T cells was divided into five aliquots, and four of those aliquots went on to sequencing. The study was a methods study using CD8 T cells to benchmark molecular-identifier clustering-based TCR repertoire sequencing (MIDCIRS) and TCR RNA copy counting.

In its sample, this clonotype comes out as medium-sized (0.01 to 0.1%). The specificity of this receptor is unknown. No base quality values were provided; no much bigger clone lies one nucleotide off. Libraries of naive CD8 T cells were generated from about 21,000 to 970,000 sorted cells, with 10%, 30% or 50% of the purified RNA used. Naive CD8 T cells, defined as CD8+CD4-CCR7+CD45RA+, were FACS-sorted into RLT Plus buffer on a BD FACSAria II. Detection sensitivity was tested by spiking Jurkat RNA equal to some 11 TCR copies' worth into samples containing roughly 19,000-1,100,000 naive CD8 T cells. CD8 T cells were enriched using RosetteSep CD8+ T Cell Enrichment Cocktail and Ficoll-Paque, and the enriched cells then underwent ACK red cell lysis. Here is what the overall study found, with its caveats: In CMV-specific effector cells, clones with more than 20 RNA copies contained over 97% of molecules, whereas in naive cells such clones contained under 1% of molecules. The naive libraries included spiked-in Jurkat TCR RNA (roughly nine copies' worth), and this RNA is not part of the donor repertoire. About three recovered TCR RNA copies per cell were obtained by modeling, versus roughly 9.7 by digital PCR, implying a capture efficiency of roughly 32%. Highly expanded clone sizes could be underestimated if identical TCR molecules share a barcode. When barcode sub-clustering was omitted, TCR diversity was inflated by chimeric consensus sequences, with chimeras reaching as high as 47%. Spiked-in Jurkat TCR RNA equal to a single cell's worth was reported to be detectable even within 1,100,000 naive CD8 T cells.

Reading from cysteine to phenylalanine, the CDR3 counts 17 amino acids. The entry retains the CDR3 DNA only, 51 bases that are in frame from base 1. Looking up the germline V gene (reference sequence) yields CDR1 MNHEY and CDR2 SMNVEV. V has 0 bases trimmed and J has 1 base trimmed; junction bases matching no gene number 3. Libraries were prepared through PCR. The sequencer was an Illumina HiSeq 4000. Bulk TCR libraries were prepared as previously described, using TCR primers listed in Table S5. The Qiagen AllPrep DNA/RNA kit was used to purify total RNA. Before any analysis, reads coming from multiple sequencing runs of the same library were combined into one pool. The study's own analysis went as follows. Only reads with exact TCR constant sequence were kept, trimmed to 150 nt, and grouped by their 12-nt molecular barcodes. Reads in each barcode group were sub-clustered using a 15% Levenshtein threshold, and a quality-weighted consensus sequence was built for each RNA molecule. Non-functional sequences were removed, as were lower-count sequences one edit away from another. Barcode sub-clusters with fewer than 20% of the maximum read count were removed, based on fitting two negative binomial distributions. TCRdb itself trimmed the public reads at Q25 with fastp, ran MiXCR and retained productive beta chains. All rows with the same CDR3 protein become a single entry with the most common DNA and genes. The V and J calls shown here were made by TCRdb, not taken from the authors' results. The sample profile shows 9,500 to 15,000 distinct CDR3 sequences; around 19% of them were found once. The top ten constitute around 1.6% of the sample.

Sequenced input: naive CD8+ T cells from blood, with Jurkat cell RNA spiked in. The label giving this sample's cell subset or site can be read as: FACS-sorted CD8+CD4-CCR7+CD45RA+ naive T cells. The chain links TRBV27 with TRBJ2-6, with 7 bases matching TRBD1. This clonotype was obtained from a human donor in good health. Some libraries in this study had Jurkat cell RNA spiked in. CDR3 protein: CASSLSPTGSGANVLTF. The nucleotide sequence is given as TGTGCCAGCAGTTTATCCCCGACAGGGTCTGGGGCCAACGTCCTGACTTTC.